The rows below give T cell receptor beta chains drawn from one sample of a study of blood T cell repertoires in COVID-19. Measured with immunoSEQ multiplex PCR; TCRdb has only the in-frame clones, and not every one. Found here are about 330,000 clones, approximately 86% of them singletons; the top ten hold roughly a tenth. The sequencing sample was made of peripheral blood. These receptors originate from a man younger than 40 with COVID-19, enrolled during active disease. The CDR3 runs from the conserved cysteine through the conserved F or W. The D gene is left open where the match is weak. For some rows the clone size is stated as once, few or many, or as a class when expanded; others skip it.

D gene,V gene,clone size,J gene,CDR3 protein,CDR3 DNA
.,TRBV6-6,few,TRBJ1-4,CASSYQGWPNEKLFF,TGTGCCAGCAGTTATCAGGGGTGGCCTAATGAAAAACTGTTTTTT
TRBD2,TRBV6-4,many,TRBJ2-1,CAFPRGSGGPGSYNEQFF,TGTGCCTTTCCAAGGGGAAGCGGGGGGCCAGGCTCCTACAATGAGCAGTTCTTC
.,TRBV19,.,TRBJ2-6,CASSIGAAGGANVLTF,TGTGCCAGTAGTATAGGCGCAGCGGGTGGGGCCAACGTCCTGACTTTC
TRBD1,TRBV30,.,TRBJ2-7,CAWRGAGGMYEQYF,TGTGCCTGGAGGGGGGCAGGGGGAATGTACGAGCAGTACTTC
TRBD2,TRBV5-1,.,TRBJ2-1,CASFPGSGGYNEQFF,TGCGCCAGCTTCCCCGGCAGCGGGGGCTACAATGAGCAGTTCTTC
TRBD2,TRBV5-6,.,TRBJ2-5,CASSTIAGDGETQYF,TGTGCCAGCAGCACAATAGCGGGAGACGGGGAGACCCAGTACTTC
TRBD1,TRBV5-6,.,TRBJ1-2,CASSSRGRDYGYTF,TGTGCCAGCAGCTCCAGGGGGCGCGACTATGGCTACACCTTC
.,TRBV7-8,.,TRBJ1-5,CASSLVYRYSNQPQHF,TGTGCCAGCAGCTTAGTTTACCGCTATAGCAATCAGCCCCAGCATTTT
TRBD1,TRBV6-6,.,TRBJ1-2,CASSYSGDRGWNGYTF,TGTGCCAGCAGTTATTCCGGGGACAGGGGGTGGAATGGCTACACCTTC
.,TRBV6-6,.,TRBJ1-2,CASSHQGSNYGYTF,TGTGCCAGCAGTCACCAGGGGTCTAACTATGGCTACACCTTC
.,TRBV7-8,.,TRBJ1-5,CASSYGGDLRFQPQHF,TGTGCCAGCAGCTATGGGGGCGACCTGAGGTTTCAGCCCCAGCATTTT
.,TRBV10-2,once,TRBJ1-1,CASSDYGGTEAFF,TGCGCCAGCAGTGACTACGGGGGGACTGAAGCTTTCTTT
TRBD2,TRBV9,.,TRBJ2-3,CASSALTSGTGTDTQYF,TGTGCCAGCAGCGCACTAACCAGCGGGACCGGCACAGATACGCAGTATTTT
.,TRBV21-1,.,TRBJ1-2,CASRDRGRPSNYGYTF,TGTGCCAGTCGGGACAGGGGGCGACCCTCTAACTATGGCTACACCTTC
.,TRBV2,few,TRBJ1-1,CASNPRGTEAFF,TGTGCCAGCAACCCTCGGGGCACTGAAGCTTTCTTT
TRBD1,TRBV6-4,.,TRBJ2-2,CASRLGQKNTGELFF,TGTGCCAGCAGGTTGGGACAGAAGAACACCGGGGAGCTGTTTTTT
.,TRBV5-1,.,TRBJ2-2,CASSLLGGSTGELFF,TGCGCCAGCAGCTTGCTCGGGGGTAGCACCGGGGAGCTGTTTTTT
.,TRBV6-9,.,TRBJ2-7,CASSLGSRAYEQYF,TGTGCCAGCAGTTTGGGGAGTAGAGCCTACGAGCAGTACTTC
.,TRBV7-9,.,TRBJ2-7,CASSLGGRGGEQYF,TGTGCCAGCAGCTTAGGCGGGAGAGGGGGTGAGCAGTACTTC
TRBD2,TRBV12-3/TRBV12-4,.,TRBJ2-3,CASSHGTSNTQYF,TGTGCCAGCAGTCACGGGACTAGCAATACGCAGTATTTT
TRBD1,TRBV27,few,TRBJ1-4,CASSDGQVPATNEKLFF,TGTGCCAGCAGTGATGGACAGGTACCCGCAACTAATGAAAAACTGTTTTTT
.,TRBV25-1,.,TRBJ2-1,CASSLLLSGEGNEQFF,TGTGCCAGCAGTCTACTACTGAGCGGAGAAGGCAATGAGCAGTTCTTC
.,TRBV7-2,.,TRBJ1-3,CASSGQVDSGNTIYF,TGTGCCAGCAGCGGACAAGTAGACTCTGGAAACACCATATATTTT
TRBD1,TRBV9,.,TRBJ1-1,CASSVEWSGQHTEAFF,TGTGCCAGCAGCGTAGAGTGGTCGGGACAGCACACTGAAGCTTTCTTT
.,TRBV7-2,.,TRBJ2-3,CASSLYLQTSTDTQYF,TGTGCCAGCAGCTTATATCTTCAAACTAGCACAGATACGCAGTATTTT
TRBD2,TRBV2,once,TRBJ2-1,CASSLTGFSGSSYNEQFF,TGTGCCAGCAGTTTGACAGGGTTTAGCGGGAGCTCCTACAATGAGCAGTTCTTC
TRBD1,TRBV18,few,TRBJ1-2,CASSPSPPTGSYGYTF,TGTGCCAGCTCACCGTCCCCCCCGACAGGGTCCTATGGCTACACCTTC
.,TRBV6-6,.,TRBJ2-2,CASIRANTGELFF,TGTGCCAGCATTCGCGCGAACACCGGGGAGCTGTTTTTT
.,TRBV4-1,once,TRBJ1-1,CASSQEDPRTEAFF,TGCGCCAGCAGCCAAGAAGATCCCAGGACTGAAGCTTTCTTT
TRBD1,TRBV6-5,.,TRBJ1-4,CASRPPDRFEKLFF,TGTGCCAGCAGACCCCCGGACAGGTTTGAAAAACTGTTTTTT
.,TRBV15,.,TRBJ1-1,CATSRDWGANTEAFF,TGTGCCACCAGCAGAGATTGGGGCGCGAACACTGAAGCTTTCTTT
.,TRBV5-4,.,TRBJ1-2,CASSSPGLTLSNYGYTF,TGTGCCAGCAGCTCCCCGGGACTCACGCTATCTAACTATGGCTACACCTTC
.,TRBV11-2,.,TRBJ1-1,CASSPRQEWSTEAFF,TGTGCCAGCAGCCCCCGACAGGAATGGAGCACTGAAGCTTTCTTT
TRBD1,TRBV19,.,TRBJ2-1,CASSRQGKSLNEQFF,TGTGCCAGTAGTCGACAGGGAAAGTCCCTCAATGAGCAGTTCTTC
.,TRBV9,.,TRBJ2-7,CASSVNEGGQGFNEQYF,TGTGCCAGCAGCGTAAATGAGGGAGGGCAGGGGTTCAACGAGCAGTACTTC
.,TRBV27,once,TRBJ2-5,CASSLSTSRETQYF,TGTGCCAGCAGTTTATCCACGAGCCGGGAGACCCAGTACTTC
.,TRBV5-1,few,TRBJ1-2,CASSFDSDYGYTF,TGCGCCAGCAGCTTCGACAGCGACTATGGCTACACCTTC
TRBD1,TRBV7-6,.,TRBJ2-7,CASSQRTGVTYEQYF,TGTGCCAGCAGCCAGCGGACAGGTGTTACCTACGAGCAGTACTTC
TRBD1,TRBV9,.,TRBJ2-7,CASSDAGTGDFYEQYF,TGTGCCAGCAGCGACGCCGGGACAGGCGATTTCTACGAGCAGTACTTC
TRBD1,TRBV2,.,TRBJ2-2,CASSPGQGGAGELFF,TGTGCCAGCAGCCCAGGACAGGGGGGTGCCGGGGAGCTGTTTTTT
TRBD1,TRBV18,.,TRBJ1-6,CASSRTGGDSPLHF,TGTGCCAGCTCACGGACAGGGGGTGACTCACCCCTCCACTTT
.,TRBV5-5,.,TRBJ1-1,CASSARANTEAFF,TGTGCCAGCAGCGCTCGAGCGAACACTGAAGCTTTCTTT
TRBD1,TRBV18,.,TRBJ1-2,CASSRDRWGYGYTF,TGTGCCAGCTCACGGGACAGATGGGGCTATGGCTACACCTTC
.,TRBV7-2,.,TRBJ2-3,CASSLIGLPTDTQYF,TGTGCCAGCAGCTTAATAGGACTTCCCACAGATACGCAGTATTTT
.,TRBV5-1,once,TRBJ2-1,CASSLVRRADNEQFF,TGCGCCAGCAGCTTGGTCAGGCGGGCGGACAATGAGCAGTTCTTC
TRBD1,TRBV24-1,.,TRBJ1-5,CATSDLTWTGRQPQHF,TGTGCCACCAGTGATTTGACCTGGACAGGTCGGCAGCCCCAGCATTTT
TRBD1,TRBV6-2/TRBV6-3,.,TRBJ2-5,CASSYSPRTGQETQYF,TGTGCCAGCAGTTACTCGCCTCGGACAGGTCAAGAGACCCAGTACTTC
TRBD2,TRBV6-5,.,TRBJ2-1,CASRPSGRNNEQFF,TGTGCCAGCAGACCTAGCGGGAGAAACAATGAGCAGTTCTTC
TRBD1,TRBV4-1,.,TRBJ1-1,CASSRSEGTGLNTEAFF,TGCGCCAGCAGCCGAAGCGAGGGGACAGGGCTGAACACTGAAGCTTTCTTT
TRBD2,TRBV4-3,.,TRBJ2-1,CASSQASGGGNEQFF,TGCGCCAGCAGCCAGGCTAGCGGGGGGGGCAATGAGCAGTTCTTC
TRBD2,TRBV30,.,TRBJ2-2,CAWSIVAGGSGELFF,TGTGCCTGGAGTATCGTAGCGGGAGGCAGCGGGGAGCTGTTTTTT
TRBD1,TRBV28,.,TRBJ1-2,CASSFPRVRSRTGNNYGYTF,TGTGCCAGCAGTTTTCCCAGGGTTAGATCCCGGACAGGGAATAACTATGGCTACACCTTC
TRBD1,TRBV30,.,TRBJ2-3,CAWSTGGATDTQYF,TGTGCCTGGAGTACAGGGGGCGCGACAGATACGCAGTATTTT
.,TRBV5-1,.,TRBJ1-1,CASSLRSASGTEAFF,TGCGCCAGCAGCCTCCGTTCGGCGTCGGGCACTGAAGCTTTCTTT